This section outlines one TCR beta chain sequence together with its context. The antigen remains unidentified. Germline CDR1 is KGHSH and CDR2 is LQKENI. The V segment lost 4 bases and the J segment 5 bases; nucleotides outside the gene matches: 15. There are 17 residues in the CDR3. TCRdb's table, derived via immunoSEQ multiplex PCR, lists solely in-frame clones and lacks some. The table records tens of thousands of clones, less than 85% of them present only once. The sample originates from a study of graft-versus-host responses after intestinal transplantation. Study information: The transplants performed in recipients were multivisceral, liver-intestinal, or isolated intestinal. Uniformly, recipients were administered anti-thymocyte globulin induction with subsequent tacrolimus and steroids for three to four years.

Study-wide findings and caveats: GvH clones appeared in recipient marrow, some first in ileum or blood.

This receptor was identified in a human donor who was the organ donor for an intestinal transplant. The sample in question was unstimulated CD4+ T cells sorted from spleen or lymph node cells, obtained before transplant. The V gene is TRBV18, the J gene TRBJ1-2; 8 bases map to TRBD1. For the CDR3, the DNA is TGTGCCAGCTCACTACTCGACAGGGGAAGAGAAGAATATGGCTACACCTTC. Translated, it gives CASSLLDRGREEYGYTF.